This T cell receptor beta chain is from a study of T cells in Graves' hyperthyroidism and ophthalmopathy (dated by TCRdb to between 2018 and 2021). About the investigation overall: Peripheral blood samples were taken at initial diagnosis, before any treatment was given. A discovery cohort of around 100 patients, roughly 45 with Graves' ophthalmopathy and under 60 with stable Graves' hyperthyroidism, was used to find distinguishing TCR V-J signatures. Prospective prediction of ophthalmopathy was tested in an independent validation cohort consisting of 18 to 20 hyperthyroidism patients and some 17 patients who later progressed to ophthalmopathy. The 100 discovery patients were randomly split 7:3 into training and test sets. In addition, the study compared T-cell repertoires in thyroid tissue and in blood from about 6 Graves' hyperthyroidism patients. After sampling, hyperthyroidism patients received methimazole starting at 30 mg daily, and ophthalmopathy patients received high-dose intravenous methylprednisolone. The paper describes TCR Vbeta CDR3 sequencing of 120 to 150 peripheral blood samples, made up of about 40 ophthalmopathy patients, 70 to 75 hyperthyroidism patients and 17 progressor patients. Results the study describes overall, beyond this receptor: In validation, the model predicted progression to ophthalmopathy with around 71% sensitivity and about 72% specificity, a median of approximately 6.7 months before onset. A model built on a 13 V-J signature distinguished ophthalmopathy from stable hyperthyroidism, reaching about 89% sensitivity and 81.08% specificity in cross-validation and 80%/75% in testing. No statistical method was used to fix the sample size in advance, and group allocation was not hidden from the investigators. Blood samples also contained most of the expanded thyroid clonotypes (frequency above 0.001), which suggests that blood repertoires may reflect thyroid immune responses.

Ophthalmopathy patients had moderately to severely active disease, Clinical Activity Score of at least 3, NOSPECS grade of at least 4, and duration under 3 months. Any patient with an uncontrolled infection, another autoimmune disease, pregnancy or lactation was excluded. Diagnoses were based on clinical symptoms, serum thyroxine and TRAb, thyroid ultrasound and orbital computed tomography. PBMCs were separated from roughly 9.3 ml of fresh peripheral blood using Ficoll-Paque density gradient centrifugation. Total RNA was extracted using Trizol reagent, and RNA quality was assessed on an Agilent 2100 Bioanalyzer. This clonotype has only a few counts. Its antigen is not yet known. It may be a read error: a sequence one base away is much more abundant. Amplification of TCR beta CDR3 regions was carried out from RNA transcripts. The first round of RT-PCR for the TCR CDR3 was performed with the HTBI primer set and the Qiagen OneStep RT-PCR kit. Libraries were constructed in a second round of multiplex PCR, after which size selection and purification were performed. Sequencing of the libraries was done on an Illumina HiSeq2000 using paired-end 100 bp reads. Per the source publication's procedure: SOAPnuke was used to process the raw data, removing reads that contained adapters or uncalled bases, had a mean Phred below 15, or lacked an exact match to the constant primer or identifier. High-quality paired reads were merged using COPE v1.2.5, and each unique nucleotide sequence was defined as a clonotype. MiTCR v1.1 was used to align clonotypes to the IMGT TRBV, TRBD and TRBJ reference segments. Only V-J combinations with frequency above 0.0001, covering about 99% of repertoires, were analysed. The TCS score was defined as the ratio of F50 (clonal expansion) to E x V (chaos), calculated using BLOSUM62-based TCRdist between CDR3 peptides within each V-J. Welch's t-statistics and random forest reduced roughly 530 V-J features to around 14, which were used in a naive Bayes classifier (R e1071). TCRdb trimmed the raw reads at Q25, called clones with MiXCR and kept productive beta chains. CDR3 protein duplicates are merged, each entry listing the most common genes and DNA. The V and J calls and clone size are TCRdb's, not the authors'. The sample data list fewer than 550,000 distinct CDR3 sequences, and roughly 24% of these were observed just once. Jointly, the top ten make up 11% of the sample.

The germline V gene encodes CDR1 MNHEY and CDR2 SVGAGI. The CDR3 measures 13 amino acids from cysteine to phenylalanine. Only CDR3 DNA is held: 39 bases, read in frame from base 1. This clonotype was sampled from a woman younger than 45 with Graves' ophthalmopathy. The rearranged segments are TRBV6-5 and TRBJ2-2; the D element might be TRBD1 or TRBD2, as each aligns at 5 bases. Material: blood. Read as DNA, the sequence is TGTGCCAGCAGCTACGGACACCCCGGGGAGCTGTGTTTT. It is translated as CASSYGHPGELCF.